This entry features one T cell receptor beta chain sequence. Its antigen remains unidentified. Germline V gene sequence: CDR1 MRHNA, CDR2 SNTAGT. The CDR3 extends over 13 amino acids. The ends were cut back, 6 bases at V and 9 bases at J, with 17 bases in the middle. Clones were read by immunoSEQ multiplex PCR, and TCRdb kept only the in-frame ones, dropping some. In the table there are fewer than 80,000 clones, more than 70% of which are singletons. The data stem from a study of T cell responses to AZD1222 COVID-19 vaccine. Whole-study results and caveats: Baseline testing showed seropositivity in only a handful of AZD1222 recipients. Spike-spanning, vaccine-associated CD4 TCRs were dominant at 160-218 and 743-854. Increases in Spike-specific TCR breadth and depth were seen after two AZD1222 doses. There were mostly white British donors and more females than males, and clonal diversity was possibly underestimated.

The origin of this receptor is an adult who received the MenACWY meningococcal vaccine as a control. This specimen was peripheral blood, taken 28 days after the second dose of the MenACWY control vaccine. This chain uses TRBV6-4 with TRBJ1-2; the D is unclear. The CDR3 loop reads CASRLDGSNRYTF. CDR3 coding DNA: TGTGCCAGCAGGCTAGACGGGAGTAATCGCTACACCTTC.